Listed below are T cell receptor beta chains from one sample, sequenced in a study of cytomegalovirus exposure and HLA in healthy donors. Profiled with immunoSEQ multiplex PCR; TCRdb holds only in-frame clones, not every one. Among approximately 110,000 clones listed, roughly two thirds were seen once. The sequencing input was PBMCs. The receptors derive from a woman aged 25-40 years in good health and CMV-seronegative. CDR3s include the opening cysteine and the closing phenylalanine or tryptophan. A D gene is named only where the DNA matches it firmly. Rows may omit the clone size; those that give it use once, few, many or a size class.

>-|few|TRBJ2-1|TRBV5-4
CASSWGGSYGEQFF
TGTGCCAGCAGCTGGGGGGGCAGCTACGGTGAGCAGTTCTTC
>-|-|TRBJ2-3|TRBV19
CASSVADTQYF
TGTGCCAGTAGCGTCGCAGATACGCAGTATTTT
>-|-|TRBJ1-1|TRBV27
CASRHSEGTFF
TGTGCCAGCAGGCACTCAGAGGGAACTTTCTTT
>TRBD1|few|TRBJ2-7|TRBV7-2
CASSFSAWGQRSYEQYF
TGTGCCAGCAGCTTCTCTGCATGGGGACAGAGATCCTACGAGCAGTACTTC
>-|once|TRBJ1-1|TRBV11-2
CASSLGTEALF
TGTGCCAGCAGCTTGGGGACTGAAGCTCTCTTT
>TRBD1|few|TRBJ1-5|TRBV28
CASSSDRGPNQPQHF
TGTGCCAGCAGTTCCGACAGGGGACCCAATCAGCCCCAGCATTTT
>-|-|TRBJ2-7|TRBV4-3
CASSPFRVPFRRF
TGCGCCAGCAGCCCTTTCCGGGTCCCGTTCCGGAGATTC
>-|-|TRBJ1-5|TRBV2
CASSVEGSNQPQHF
TGTGCCAGCAGTGTCGAGGGAAGCAATCAGCCCCAGCATTTT
>-|few|TRBJ2-7|TRBV11-2
CASSFGDSYEQYF
TGTGCCAGCAGCTTCGGGGACTCCTACGAGCAGTACTTC
>-|-|TRBJ1-1|TRBV4-2
CASSQDTNEAFF
TGTGCCAGCAGCCAAGATACAAATGAAGCTTTCTTT
>-|-|TRBJ1-4|TRBV28
CASSLMDTHNEKLFF
TGTGCCAGCAGTTTAATGGACACACATAATGAAAAACTGTTTTTT
>TRBD1|once|TRBJ1-2|TRBV5-4
CASSPSTGNYGYTF
TGTGCCAGCAGCCCCTCGACAGGGAACTATGGCTACACCTTC
>TRBD2|-|TRBJ2-7|TRBV6-5
CASSYNLLGGGYEQYF
TGTGCCAGCAGTTACAATCTGCTTGGCGGGGGATACGAGCAGTACTTC
>TRBD1|-|TRBJ2-5|TRBV5-4
CASSPGQGRGEQYF
TGTGCCAGCAGCCCGGGACAGGGTCGGGGTGAGCAGTACTTC
>-|few|TRBJ1-4|TRBV25-1
CASSSQGYNEKLFF
TGTGCCAGCAGTTCACAGGGATATAATGAAAAACTGTTTTTT
>-|-|TRBJ2-1|TRBV2
CASSLANEQFF
TGTGCCAGCAGTTTAGCTAATGAGCAGTTCTTC
>TRBD1|-|TRBJ1-2|TRBV6-5
CASSRGTANYGYTF
TGTGCCAGCAGCCGCGGGACAGCTAACTATGGCTACACCTTC
>TRBD1|-|TRBJ1-1|TRBV6-5
CASSRGTVRSTEAFF
TGTGCCAGCAGCCGCGGGACAGTTCGCAGCACTGAAGCTTTCTTT
>TRBD1|-|TRBJ2-7|TRBV5-1
CASSLTGGYEQYF
TGCGCCAGCAGCCTGACAGGGGGCTACGAGCAGTACTTC
>TRBD2|-|TRBJ2-2|TRBV2
CASAGLAGTTGELFF
TGTGCCAGCGCGGGACTAGCGGGAACCACCGGGGAGCTGTTTTTT
>-|-|TRBJ2-7|TRBV28
CATNLQAYEQYF
TGTGCCACCAATCTACAGGCCTACGAGCAGTACTTC
>TRBD1|-|TRBJ1-2|TRBV2
CASTGQGLINYGYTF
TGTGCCAGCACTGGACAGGGCCTTATAAACTATGGCTACACCTTC
>-|-|TRBJ1-1|TRBV7-2
CASRLRGMNTEAFF
TGTGCCAGCAGACTCAGGGGCATGAACACTGAAGCTTTCTTT
>-|-|TRBJ1-2|TRBV5-6
CASSLDPLGGGGYTF
TGTGCCAGCAGCTTGGACCCCCTCGGGGGGGGCGGCTACACCTTC
>TRBD1|few|TRBJ1-6|TRBV27
CASRTGGPYNSPLHF
TGTGCCAGCAGAACAGGGGGTCCCTATAATTCACCCCTCCACTTT
>-|few|TRBJ2-6|TRBV19
CASSIRGAGANVLTF
TGTGCCAGTAGTATAAGGGGCGCTGGGGCCAACGTCCTGACTTTC
>TRBD1|-|TRBJ2-3|TRBV27
CASSPGQGATDTQYF
TGTGCCAGCAGTCCGGGACAGGGGGCGACAGATACGCAGTATTTT
>-|-|TRBJ1-2|TRBV11-1
CASSSGVNYGYTF
TGTGCCAGCAGCTCGGGGGTTAACTATGGCTACACCTTC
>-|-|TRBJ2-3|TRBV4-2
CASSQDIGSGDTQYF
TGTGCCAGCAGCCAAGATATAGGGAGCGGCGATACGCAGTATTTT
>TRBD1|-|TRBJ1-2|TRBV14
CASSPTGRDGYTF
TGTGCCAGCAGCCCGACAGGGCGGGATGGCTACACCTTC
>-|few|TRBJ2-3|TRBV4-1
CASSQERSTQYF
TGCGCCAGCAGCCAAGAGCGGAGTACGCAGTATTTT
>-|-|TRBJ1-5|TRBV28
CASSSSGDNQPQHF
TGTGCCAGCAGTTCGTCAGGGGACAATCAGCCCCAGCATTTT
>TRBD1|-|TRBJ1-2|TRBV5-1
CASSLEGQGIGGYTF
TGCGCCAGCAGCTTGGAAGGACAGGGAATTGGCGGCTACACCTTC
>-|-|TRBJ1-2|TRBV19
CASSGQLANYGYTF
TGTGCCAGTAGTGGACAGTTAGCTAACTATGGCTACACCTTC
>TRBD1|-|TRBJ2-7|TRBV28
CASSGTGGVPYEQYF
TGTGCCAGCAGCGGTACAGGGGGCGTGCCCTACGAGCAGTACTTC
>TRBD2|-|TRBJ2-1|TRBV7-7
CASSLVGRANYNEQFF
TGTGCTAGCAGCTTAGTCGGGAGGGCCAATTACAATGAGCAGTTCTTC
>-|-|TRBJ2-6|TRBV11-2
CASSARQNGANVLTF
TGTGCCAGCAGCGCCAGACAGAATGGGGCCAACGTCCTGACTTTC
>TRBD2|-|TRBJ2-1|TRBV28
CASSLPGLAGYSYNEQFF
TGTGCCAGCAGTTTACCGGGACTAGCGGGCTATTCCTACAATGAGCAGTTCTTC
>TRBD2|-|TRBJ2-1|TRBV6-4
CASSDSGAGTLFF
TGTGCCAGCAGTGACTCGGGAGCGGGAACCTTGTTCTTC
>TRBD1|few|TRBJ2-4|TRBV25-1
CASSHIPGQTYF
TGTGCCAGCAGTCATATCCCGGGACAGACATACTTC
>-|-|TRBJ1-2|TRBV7-8
CASSPGLSYGYTF
TGTGCCAGCAGCCCGGGACTCAGCTATGGCTACACCTTC